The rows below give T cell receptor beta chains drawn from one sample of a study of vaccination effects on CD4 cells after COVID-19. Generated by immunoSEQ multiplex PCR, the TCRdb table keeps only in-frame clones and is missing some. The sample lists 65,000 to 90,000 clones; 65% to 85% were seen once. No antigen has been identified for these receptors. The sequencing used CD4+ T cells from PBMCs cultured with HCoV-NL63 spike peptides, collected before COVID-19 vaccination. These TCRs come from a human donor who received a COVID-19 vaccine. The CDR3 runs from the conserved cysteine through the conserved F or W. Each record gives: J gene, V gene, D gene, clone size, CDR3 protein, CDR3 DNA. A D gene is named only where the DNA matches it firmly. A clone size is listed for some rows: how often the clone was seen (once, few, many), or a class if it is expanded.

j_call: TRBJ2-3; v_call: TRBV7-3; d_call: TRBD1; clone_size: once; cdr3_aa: CASSLQGALDTDTQYF; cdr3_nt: TGTGCCAGCAGCCTACAGGGGGCGCTGGACACAGATACGCAGTATTTT
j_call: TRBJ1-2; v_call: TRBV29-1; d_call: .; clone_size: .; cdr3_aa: CSAEEGRHGYTF; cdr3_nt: TGCAGCGCAGAGGAAGGGCGGCATGGCTACACCTTC
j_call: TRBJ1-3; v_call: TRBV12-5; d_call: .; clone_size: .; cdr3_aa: CASGLVSGPGNTIYF; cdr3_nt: TGTGCTAGTGGTTTGGTATCGGGGCCTGGAAACACCATATATTTT
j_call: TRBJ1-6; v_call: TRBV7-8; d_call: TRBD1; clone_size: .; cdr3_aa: CASSRTGGYNSSPLHF; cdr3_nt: TGTGCCAGCAGCAGAACAGGGGGCTACAATAGCTCACCCCTCCACTTT
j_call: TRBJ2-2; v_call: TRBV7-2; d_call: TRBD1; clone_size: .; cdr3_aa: CASSLRAGGTTGELFF; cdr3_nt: TGTGCCAGCAGCTTGCGGGCAGGGGGCACAACCGGGGAGCTGTTTTTT
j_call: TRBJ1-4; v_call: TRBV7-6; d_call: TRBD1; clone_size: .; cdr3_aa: CASSTNRGGSEKLFF; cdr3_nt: TGTGCCAGCAGCACAAACAGGGGAGGAAGCGAAAAACTGTTTTTT
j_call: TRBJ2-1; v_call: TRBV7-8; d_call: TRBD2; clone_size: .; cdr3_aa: CASSLASGGQNEQFF; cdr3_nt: TGTGCCAGCAGCTTAGCTAGCGGGGGGCAAAATGAGCAGTTCTTC
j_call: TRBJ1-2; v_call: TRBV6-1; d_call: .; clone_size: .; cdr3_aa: CASSEPRGPLEGYTF; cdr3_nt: TGTGCCAGCAGTGAACCCCGGGGGCCTTTGGAGGGCTACACCTTC
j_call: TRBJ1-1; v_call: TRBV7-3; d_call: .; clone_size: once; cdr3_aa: CASSLGTPGSTEAFF; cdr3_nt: TGTGCCAGCAGCTTAGGGACACCGGGCTCAACTGAAGCTTTCTTT
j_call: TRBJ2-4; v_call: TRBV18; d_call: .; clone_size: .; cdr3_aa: CASSPDDILQNIQYF; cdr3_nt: TGTGCCAGCTCACCAGACGATATTCTTCAAAACATTCAGTACTTC
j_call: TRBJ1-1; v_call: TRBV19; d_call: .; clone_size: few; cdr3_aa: CASSFTTEAFF; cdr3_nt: TGTGCCAGTAGCTTTACCACTGAAGCTTTCTTT
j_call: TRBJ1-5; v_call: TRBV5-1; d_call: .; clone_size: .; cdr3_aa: CASSPGVSQPQHF; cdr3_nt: TGCGCCAGCAGCCCAGGGGTTTCTCAGCCCCAGCATTTT
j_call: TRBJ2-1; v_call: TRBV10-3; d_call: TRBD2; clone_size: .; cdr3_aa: CAISSGRGNNEQFF; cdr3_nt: TGTGCCATCAGTTCAGGGAGGGGAAACAATGAGCAGTTCTTC
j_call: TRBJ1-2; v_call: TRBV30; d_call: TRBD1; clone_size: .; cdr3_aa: CAWARDSRGYTF; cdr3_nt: TGTGCCTGGGCTAGGGACAGCCGAGGCTACACCTTC
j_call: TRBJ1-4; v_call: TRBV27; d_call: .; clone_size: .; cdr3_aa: CASSLKLIGGNEKLFF; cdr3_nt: TGTGCCAGCAGTTTAAAATTGATAGGGGGGAATGAAAAACTGTTTTTT
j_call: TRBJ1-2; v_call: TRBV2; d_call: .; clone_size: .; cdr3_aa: CASSVAEISGYTF; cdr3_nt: TGTGCCAGCAGTGTCGCAGAGATATCGGGCTACACCTTC
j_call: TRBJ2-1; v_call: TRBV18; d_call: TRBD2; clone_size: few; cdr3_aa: CASSPGVAGDNEQFF; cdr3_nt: TGTGCCAGCTCACCGGGGGTAGCGGGGGACAATGAGCAGTTCTTC
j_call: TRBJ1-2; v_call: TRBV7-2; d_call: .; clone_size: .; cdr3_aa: CASSDHWGGYTF; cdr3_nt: TGTGCCAGCAGCGACCACTGGGGTGGCTACACCTTC
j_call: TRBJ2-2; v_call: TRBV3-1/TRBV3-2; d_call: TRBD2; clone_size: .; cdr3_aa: CASSQGPPGLHTGELFF; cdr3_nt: TGTGCCAGCAGCCAAGGGCCTCCGGGACTACACACCGGGGAGCTGTTTTTT
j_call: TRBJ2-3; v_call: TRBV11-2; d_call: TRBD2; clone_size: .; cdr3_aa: CASSLLAGGTDTQYF; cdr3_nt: TGTGCCAGCAGCTTACTGGCGGGGGGAACAGATACGCAGTATTTT
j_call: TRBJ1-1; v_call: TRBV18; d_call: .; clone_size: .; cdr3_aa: CASSPGSGGDTEAFF; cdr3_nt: TGTGCCAGCTCACCGGGGTCCGGGGGAGACACTGAAGCTTTCTTT
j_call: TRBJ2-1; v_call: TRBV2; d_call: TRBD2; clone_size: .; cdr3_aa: CASKDSGGANEQFF; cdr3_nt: TGTGCCAGCAAAGATAGCGGGGGGGCAAATGAGCAGTTCTTC
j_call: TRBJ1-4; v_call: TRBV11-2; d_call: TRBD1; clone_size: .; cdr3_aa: CASSRDRVDEKLFF; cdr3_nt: TGTGCCAGCAGCCGAGACAGGGTCGATGAAAAACTGTTTTTT
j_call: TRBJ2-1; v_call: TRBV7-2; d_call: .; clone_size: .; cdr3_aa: CASSSIGQPYNEQFF; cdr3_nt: TGTGCCAGCAGCTCTATCGGACAACCCTACAATGAGCAGTTCTTC
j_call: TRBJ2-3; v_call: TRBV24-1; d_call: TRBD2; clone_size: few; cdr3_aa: CATSDPTSRATDTQYF; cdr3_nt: TGTGCCACCAGTGACCCGACTAGCCGGGCCACAGATACGCAGTATTTT
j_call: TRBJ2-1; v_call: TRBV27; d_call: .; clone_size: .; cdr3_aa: CASSSTGSSYNEQFF; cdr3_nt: TGTGCCAGCTCATCGACAGGATCGTCCTACAATGAGCAGTTCTTC
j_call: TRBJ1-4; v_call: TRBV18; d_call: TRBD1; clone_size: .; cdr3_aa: CASSPSTGEREKLFF; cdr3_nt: TGTGCCAGCTCACCCTCGACAGGGGAGCGGGAAAAACTGTTTTTT
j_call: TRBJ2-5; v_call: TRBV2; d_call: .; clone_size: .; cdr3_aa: CASTGFETQYF; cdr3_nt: TGTGCCAGCACGGGTTTCGAGACCCAGTACTTC
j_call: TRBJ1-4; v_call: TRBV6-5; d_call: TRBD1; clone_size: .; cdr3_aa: CASSSPGQGVEKLFF; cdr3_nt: TGTGCCAGCAGTTCCCCGGGGCAGGGGGTTGAAAAACTGTTTTTT
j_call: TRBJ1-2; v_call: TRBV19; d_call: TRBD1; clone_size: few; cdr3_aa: CASIGTGGGYGYTF; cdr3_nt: TGTGCCAGTATAGGGACAGGGGGCGGCTATGGCTACACCTTC
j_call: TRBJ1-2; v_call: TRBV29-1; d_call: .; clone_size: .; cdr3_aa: CSVEGLPYGYTF; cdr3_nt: TGCAGCGTTGAAGGGCTGCCGTATGGCTACACCTTC
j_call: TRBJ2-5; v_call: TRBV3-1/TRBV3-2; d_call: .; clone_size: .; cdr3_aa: CASSQGGWETQYF; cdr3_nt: TGTGCCAGCAGCCAAGGGGGATGGGAGACCCAGTACTTC
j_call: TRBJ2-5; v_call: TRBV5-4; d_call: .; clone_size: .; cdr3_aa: CASSLAPPETQYF; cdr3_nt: TGTGCCAGCAGCTTGGCCCCCCCAGAGACCCAGTACTTC
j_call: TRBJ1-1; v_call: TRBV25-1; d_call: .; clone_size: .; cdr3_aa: CASSPRGRNTEAFF; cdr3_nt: TGTGCCAGCAGCCCTAGGGGACGAAACACTGAAGCTTTCTTT
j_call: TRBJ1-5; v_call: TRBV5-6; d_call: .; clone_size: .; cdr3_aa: CASSSAGRKPQHF; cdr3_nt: TGTGCCAGCAGCTCCGCGGGTCGGAAGCCCCAGCATTTT
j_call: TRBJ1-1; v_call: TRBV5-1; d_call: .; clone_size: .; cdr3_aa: CASSLTRVSTEAFF; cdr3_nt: TGCGCCAGCAGCTTGACCAGGGTTAGCACTGAAGCTTTCTTT